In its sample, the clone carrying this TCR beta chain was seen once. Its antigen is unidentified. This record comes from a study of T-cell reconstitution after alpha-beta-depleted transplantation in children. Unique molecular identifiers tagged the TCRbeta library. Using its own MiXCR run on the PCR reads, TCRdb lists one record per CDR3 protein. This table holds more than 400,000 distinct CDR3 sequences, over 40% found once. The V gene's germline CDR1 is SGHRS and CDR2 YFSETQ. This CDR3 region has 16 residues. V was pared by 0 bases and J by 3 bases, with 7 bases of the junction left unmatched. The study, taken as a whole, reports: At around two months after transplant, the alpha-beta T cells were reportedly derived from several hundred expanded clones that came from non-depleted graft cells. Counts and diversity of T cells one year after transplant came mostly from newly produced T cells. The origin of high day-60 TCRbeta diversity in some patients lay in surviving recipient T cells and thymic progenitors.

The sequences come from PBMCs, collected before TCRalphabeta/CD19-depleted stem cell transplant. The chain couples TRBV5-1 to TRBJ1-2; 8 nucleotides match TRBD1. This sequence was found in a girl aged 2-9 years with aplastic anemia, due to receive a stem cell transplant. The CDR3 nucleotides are TGCGCCAGCAGCTTGGAACCGGGACAGGAGTACTATGGCTACACCTTC. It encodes CASSLEPGQEYYGYTF.